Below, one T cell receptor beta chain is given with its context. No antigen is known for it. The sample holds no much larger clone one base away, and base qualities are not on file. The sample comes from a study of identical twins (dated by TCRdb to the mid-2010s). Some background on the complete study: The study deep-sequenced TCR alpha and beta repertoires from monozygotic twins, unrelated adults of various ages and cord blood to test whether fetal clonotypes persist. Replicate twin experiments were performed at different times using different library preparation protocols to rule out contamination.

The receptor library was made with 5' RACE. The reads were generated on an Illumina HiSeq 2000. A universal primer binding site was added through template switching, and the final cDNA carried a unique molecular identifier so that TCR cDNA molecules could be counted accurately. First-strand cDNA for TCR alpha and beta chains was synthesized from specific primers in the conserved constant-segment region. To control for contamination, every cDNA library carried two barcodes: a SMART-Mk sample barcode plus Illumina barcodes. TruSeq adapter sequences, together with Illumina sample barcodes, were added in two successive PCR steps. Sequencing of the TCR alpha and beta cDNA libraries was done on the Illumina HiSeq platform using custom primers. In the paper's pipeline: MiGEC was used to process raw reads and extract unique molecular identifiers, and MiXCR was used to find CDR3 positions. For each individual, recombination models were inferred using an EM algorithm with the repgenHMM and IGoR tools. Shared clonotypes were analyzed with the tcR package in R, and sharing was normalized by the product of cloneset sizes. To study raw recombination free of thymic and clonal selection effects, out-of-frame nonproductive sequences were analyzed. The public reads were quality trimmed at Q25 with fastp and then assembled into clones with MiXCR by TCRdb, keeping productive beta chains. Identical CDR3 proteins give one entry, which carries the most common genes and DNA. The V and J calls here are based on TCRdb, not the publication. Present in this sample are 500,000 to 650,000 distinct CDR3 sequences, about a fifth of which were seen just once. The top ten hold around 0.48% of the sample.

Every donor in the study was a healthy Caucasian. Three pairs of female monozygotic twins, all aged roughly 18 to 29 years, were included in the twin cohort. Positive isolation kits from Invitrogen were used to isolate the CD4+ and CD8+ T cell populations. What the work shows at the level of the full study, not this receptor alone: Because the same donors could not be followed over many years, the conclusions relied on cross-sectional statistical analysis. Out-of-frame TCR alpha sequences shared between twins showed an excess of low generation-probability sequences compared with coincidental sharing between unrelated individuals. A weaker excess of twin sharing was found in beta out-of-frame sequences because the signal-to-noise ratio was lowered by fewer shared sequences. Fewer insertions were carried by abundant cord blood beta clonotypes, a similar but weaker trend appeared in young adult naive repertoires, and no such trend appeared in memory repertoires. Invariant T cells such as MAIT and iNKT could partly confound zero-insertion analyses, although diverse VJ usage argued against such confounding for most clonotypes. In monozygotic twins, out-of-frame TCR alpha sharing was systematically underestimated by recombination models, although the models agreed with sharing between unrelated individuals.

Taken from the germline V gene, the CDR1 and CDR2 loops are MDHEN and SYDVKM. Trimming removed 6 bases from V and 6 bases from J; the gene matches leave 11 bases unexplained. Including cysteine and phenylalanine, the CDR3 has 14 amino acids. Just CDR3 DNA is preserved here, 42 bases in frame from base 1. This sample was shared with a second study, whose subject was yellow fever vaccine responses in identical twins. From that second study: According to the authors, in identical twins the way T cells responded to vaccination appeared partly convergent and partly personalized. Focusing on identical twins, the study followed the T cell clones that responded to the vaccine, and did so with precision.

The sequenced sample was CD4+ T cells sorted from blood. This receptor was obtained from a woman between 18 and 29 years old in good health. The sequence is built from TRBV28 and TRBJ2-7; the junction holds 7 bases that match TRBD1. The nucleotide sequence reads TGTGCCAGCAGAAAAACAGGGGCTTCGGGCGAGCAGTACTTC. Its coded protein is CASRKTGASGEQYF.